A selection of T cell receptor beta chains follows, all from one sample in a study of T cells in Graves' hyperthyroidism and ophthalmopathy. TCRdb re-analysed the multiplex PCR reads in MiXCR, keeping a single row per CDR3 protein. This sample has 200,000 to 250,000 distinct CDR3 sequences; less than 20% occur once, and the top ten carry roughly 55%. Input material: blood. The receptors originated from a woman in her 50s with Graves' hyperthyroidism. Both conserved end residues are part of each CDR3. The order of the fields is D gene, clone size, J gene, V gene, CDR3 protein, CDR3 DNA. D genes are given only for firm matches. Size is stated for part of the rows, as once, few or many counts, or as a class when the clone is expanded.

d_call: .
clone_size: .
j_call: TRBJ2-5
v_call: TRBV9
cdr3_aa: CASSTHPEQAKYQETQYF
cdr3_nt: TGTGCCAGCAGCACTCACCCTGAGCAGGCGAAGTACCAAGAGACCCAGTACTTC

d_call: .
clone_size: many
j_call: TRBJ1-5
v_call: TRBV14
cdr3_aa: CASSTGHYQPQHF
cdr3_nt: TGTGCCAGCAGCACTGGACATTATCAGCCCCAGCATTTT

d_call: .
clone_size: many
j_call: TRBJ1-2
v_call: TRBV28
cdr3_aa: CASSYQQGRGYTF
cdr3_nt: TGTGCCAGCAGTTACCAACAGGGACGGGGCTACACCTTC

d_call: .
clone_size: many
j_call: TRBJ2-5
v_call: TRBV10-2
cdr3_aa: CASASFGQETQYF
cdr3_nt: TGCGCCAGTGCCTCATTCGGGCAAGAGACCCAGTACTTC

d_call: TRBD2
clone_size: many
j_call: TRBJ2-7
v_call: TRBV7-2
cdr3_aa: CASSLTWGGAVQTYEQYF
cdr3_nt: TGTGCCAGCAGCTTAACGTGGGGAGGGGCGGTACAGACCTACGAGCAGTACTTC

d_call: .
clone_size: many
j_call: TRBJ1-4
v_call: TRBV5-1
cdr3_aa: CASSQDALSNEKLFF
cdr3_nt: TGCGCCAGCAGCCAGGACGCCCTCTCTAATGAAAAACTGTTTTTT

d_call: .
clone_size: many
j_call: TRBJ2-3
v_call: TRBV12-3/TRBV12-4
cdr3_aa: CASSLSRDRLTDTQYF
cdr3_nt: TGTGCCAGCAGTTTATCGCGGGACCGGCTTACAGATACGCAGTATTTT

d_call: .
clone_size: few
j_call: TRBJ2-4
v_call: TRBV27
cdr3_aa: CASSSYPGADKNIQYF
cdr3_nt: TGTGCCAGCAGTTCATATCCGGGAGCAGACAAAAACATTCAGTACTTC

d_call: TRBD1
clone_size: few
j_call: TRBJ2-1
v_call: TRBV12-3/TRBV12-4
cdr3_aa: CASSWDSSSYNEQFF
cdr3_nt: TGTGCCAGCAGTTGGGACAGTTCCTCCTACAATGAGCAGTTCTTC

d_call: .
clone_size: many
j_call: TRBJ2-7
v_call: TRBV27
cdr3_aa: CASSLRLGTSISYEQYF
cdr3_nt: TGTGCCAGCAGTTTGAGACTAGGGACATCTATCTCCTACGAGCAGTACTTC

d_call: TRBD2
clone_size: few
j_call: TRBJ2-7
v_call: TRBV7-2
cdr3_aa: CASSVAGVSSYEQYF
cdr3_nt: TGTGCCAGCAGCGTAGCGGGTGTTAGCTCCTACGAGCAGTACTTC

d_call: .
clone_size: few
j_call: TRBJ2-2
v_call: TRBV3-1
cdr3_aa: CASSQEVGELFF
cdr3_nt: TGTGCCAGCAGCCAAGAGGTCGGGGAGCTGTTTTTT

d_call: TRBD1
clone_size: .
j_call: TRBJ1-4
v_call: TRBV30
cdr3_aa: CAWGGTGDEKLFF
cdr3_nt: TGTGCCTGGGGCGGGACAGGAGATGAAAAACTGTTTTTT

d_call: .
clone_size: many
j_call: TRBJ2-5
v_call: TRBV10-3
cdr3_aa: CAISESTEETQYF
cdr3_nt: TGTGCCATCAGTGAGTCGACGGAGGAGACCCAGTACTTC

d_call: .
clone_size: once
j_call: TRBJ1-2
v_call: TRBV4-1
cdr3_aa: CASSQVIRKTNAPYGYTF
cdr3_nt: TGCGCCAGCAGCCAAGTAATACGTAAGACCAACGCCCCCTATGGCTACACCTTC

d_call: .
clone_size: many
j_call: TRBJ1-5
v_call: TRBV2
cdr3_aa: CASSEDHRQPQHF
cdr3_nt: TGTGCCAGCAGTGAAGACCATAGACAGCCCCAGCATTTT

d_call: .
clone_size: many
j_call: TRBJ2-7
v_call: TRBV28
cdr3_aa: CASSFSGQGMYEQYF
cdr3_nt: TGTGCCAGCAGTTTTTCGGGTCAGGGAATGTACGAGCAGTACTTC

d_call: .
clone_size: few
j_call: TRBJ1-2
v_call: TRBV18
cdr3_aa: CASSSRDKGYGYTF
cdr3_nt: TGTGCCAGCTCATCCCGGGACAAGGGGTATGGCTACACCTTC

d_call: TRBD2
clone_size: few
j_call: TRBJ2-7
v_call: TRBV5-1
cdr3_aa: CASSVLGTSGNEQYF
cdr3_nt: TGCGCCAGCAGCGTCCTCGGGACTAGCGGGAACGAGCAGTACTTC